These 7 T cell receptor beta chains came from one sample sequenced in a study of cytomegalovirus exposure and HLA in healthy donors. Use of 60 Vbeta and 13 Jbeta primers characterized the PCR. The table came from immunoSEQ multiplex PCR; TCRdb's copy has only in-frame clones and leaves some out. The sample has approximately 100,000 clones; around 86% are singletons. Sequences were obtained from PBMCs. These receptors were taken from a man under 40 in good health and CMV-seropositive.

The CDR3 DNA reads as TGCGCCAGCAGCTACGGGGGTTTCTGGAACGAGCAGTACTTC. It yields the protein CASSYGGFWNEQYF. The chain couples TRBV5-1 to TRBJ2-7; perhaps TRBD2 as D (6 bases). The CDR3 totals 14 residues. Germline CDR1 and CDR2: SGHRS and YFSETQ. Between the trimmed V and J ends, which lost 3 bases and 5 bases, there was a span of 15 bases.

This clone is a singleton in its sample. The chain uses TRBV4-1 and TRBJ1-2, with D unclear. Germline CDR1 MGHRA, CDR2 YSYEKL. The CDR3 is 14 residues long. Trimming took 0 bases from V and 2 from J, leaving 7 bases between them. The CDR3 DNA sequence: TGCGCCAGCAGCCAAGAAACTACCAACTATGGCTACACCTTC. Translated: CASSQETTNYGYTF.

The J gene is TRBJ1-2, the V gene TRBV6-5, with 9 bases aligning to TRBD1. Germline V gives CDR1 MNHEY, CDR2 SVGAGI. This CDR3 has 15 residues. V trimming: 5 bases; J trimming: 8 bases; junction bases outside the gene matches: 12. CDR3 in amino acids: CASSTGQGIYVGYTF. CDR3 nucleotides: TGTGCCAGCAGTACGGGACAGGGAATCTATGTAGGCTACACCTTC.

As to this clone: Other DNA sequences within the sample encode an identical CDR3. J is TRBJ1-5 and V is TRBV27; 7 bases line up with TRBD1. Germline V gives CDR1 MNHEY, CDR2 SMNVEV (reference sequence). The CDR3 runs 16 residues. J lost 1 base, V lost 0 bases, and 3 bases had no gene match. CDR3: CASSLSTGLSNQPQHF. Written as DNA, the CDR3 is TGTGCCAGCAGTTTATCGACAGGGCTCAGCAATCAGCCCCAGCATTTT.

The chain has TRBV5-1 and TRBJ1-5, with D hard to call. The germline V gene has CDR1 SGHRS and CDR2 YFSETQ. Trimming shortened V by 3 bases and J by 4 bases, and 8 bases separated the two germline ends. The CDR3 totals 13 residues. This CDR3 reads CASSSDGNQPQHF. The CDR3 DNA reads TGCGCCAGCAGCTCCGACGGGAATCAGCCCCAGCATTTT.

The chain is built from TRBV11-3 and TRBJ2-1; 12 bases agree with TRBD2. This CDR3 has 18 amino acids. V shed 2 bases, J shed 0 bases, and the junction held 5 bases outside the gene matches. Germline CDR1 reads SGHNT; CDR2 reads YENEEA. The CDR3 region is CASSLTRTSGASYNEQFF. The DNA for the CDR3 is TGTGCCAGCAGCTTAACAAGGACTAGCGGGGCCTCCTACAATGAGCAGTTCTTC.

V is TRBV28 and J is TRBJ1-5, with D possibly TRBD1 on 6 matching bases. CDR1 is MDHEN and CDR2 is SYDVKM in the germline V gene. The CDR3 is 14 residues long. V shed 6 bases and J shed 6 bases, with 15 bases lying between them. The CDR3 nucleotides are TGTGCCAGCAGGAGAACAGGGATCGGTCAGCCCCAGCATTTT. Translating it yields CASRRTGIGQPQHF. The full variable domain, its missing parts supplied by reference TRBV28 and TRBJ1-5, is DVKVTQSSRYLVKRTGEKVFLECVQDMDHENMFWYRQDPGLGLRLIYFSYDVKMKEKGDIPEGYSVSREKKERFSLILESASTNQTSMYLCASRRTGIGQPQHFGDGTRLSIL.